This T cell receptor beta chain was observed in a study of T cell responses to AZD1222 COVID-19 vaccine. Sequenced by immunoSEQ multiplex PCR; TCRdb stores in-frame clones only, minus some. The sample records roughly 81,000 clones, 80% to 90% being singletons. A word on this clone: Its matching antigen is unknown.

Findings and limits, study-wide: The donor group comprised mostly white British people and more females; the analysis possibly underestimated clonal diversity.

This sequence was found in an adult in good health. Specimen: peripheral blood, collected on day 0 of AZD1222 vaccination.

CDR3 bases: TGTGCCAGCAGACAAGACAGGGCCGGGGAGCAGTACTTC. Translation gives CASRQDRAGEQYF. The V and J genes are TRBV12-3 or TRBV12-4 and TRBJ2-7, with TRBD1 identical over 7 bases. The junction had 9 bases not matched to a gene; V was cut back by 6 bases and J by 7 bases. The CDR3 is 13 amino acids.